The 16 T cell receptor beta chains presented below share a single source sample, sequenced in a study of T cells expressing NK-cell markers (dated by TCRdb to 2018 to 2020). Libraries were built with 5' RACE. The run used an Illumina HiSeq 2000. With the reads reprocessed by TCRdb, a single entry stands for each CDR3 protein sequence and no DNA is reported. The sample table records about 380,000 distinct CDR3 sequences. The ten biggest clones cover about 5.2% of the sample. The sample comprised blood T cells: a sorted CD56 or NKG2C T cell subset, CD4+ or CD8+ T cells, or bulk PBMC T cells (not recorded which). The receptors were gathered from a man between 18 and 69 years old in good health.

The chain combines TRBV12-3 or TRBV12-4 with TRBJ2-7; absent DNA, TCRdb's TRBD2 call cannot be checked. The CDR3 is 15 amino acids. CDR3 sequence: CASSFSSGGGYEQYF.

V is TRBV5-1 and J is TRBJ2-5; the TCRdb call, TRBD1, lacks DNA for checking. The CDR3 covers 15 residues. Per germline, CDR1 SGHRS and CDR2 YFSETQ. CDR3 region: CASYFGDRAGETQYF.

The J gene is TRBJ1-5, the V gene TRBV4-2. The CDR3 spans 13 residues. CDR1 is LGHNA, CDR2 YNFKEQ, per germline. The CDR3 here is CASSRSTDQPQHF.

CDR3 residues: CASSQMRRVIGQPQHF. The J gene is TRBJ1-5, the V gene TRBV23-1. TRBV23-1 is filed as an ORF, its function uncertain. The CDR3 is 16 residues long.

The V call is TRBV20-1, the J call TRBJ2-5; the D gene TCRdb calls, TRBD1, cannot be checked with no DNA. This CDR3 spans 16 amino acids. Germline CDR1 DFQATT, CDR2 SNEGSKA (reference sequence). CDR3: CSARDPGTGIGETQYF.

The chain couples TRBV6-5 to TRBJ2-3; the TCRdb D gene call, TRBD2, has no DNA to confirm it. From germline, CDR1 is MNHEY and CDR2 SVGAGI. The CDR3 is made up of 16 amino acids. CDR3 residues: CASSSPLGRSTDTQYF.

The CDR3 here is CASSFMIIGETGELFF. J is TRBJ2-2 and V is TRBV7-9. The CDR3 runs 16 residues. From germline, CDR1 is SEHNR and CDR2 FQNEAQ (reference sequence).

This chain joins TRBV4-1 and TRBJ2-3; TCRdb outputs TRBD2, but without DNA this stays unchecked. Germline V gene lookup returns CDR1 MGHRA and CDR2 YSYEKL. CDR3 size: 16 residues. The chain's CDR3 is CASSQVRAGGSDTQYF.

V is TRBV6-5 and J is TRBJ2-7; there is no DNA to check the TCRdb D call of TRBD1. There are 15 residues in the CDR3. CDR1 and CDR2 from the germline V gene are MNHEY and SVGAGI. The CDR3 sequence: CASSSPGHLIYEQYF.

J is TRBJ1-1 and V is TRBV11-2; the TCRdb call, TRBD1, lacks DNA for checking. Germline CDR1 reads SGHAT; CDR2 reads FQNNGV. This CDR3 has 15 residues. This CDR3 reads CASSSDSGGYTEAFF.

The V and J genes are TRBV5-1 and TRBJ1-1; TCRdb's D call of TRBD1 is untestable without DNA. CDR1 is SGHRS, CDR2 YFSETQ, per germline. CDR3 length: 14 residues. The CDR3 loop is CASSKEAWGAEAFF.

The gene calls are TRBV12-3 or TRBV12-4 and TRBJ1-2; TCRdb calls TRBD1, which cannot be checked without DNA. The length of the CDR3 is 13 residues. CDR3 protein: CASSWDNNYGYTF.

The gene calls are TRBV7-8 and TRBJ2-1; the D gene TCRdb calls, TRBD1, cannot be checked with no DNA. Germline-derived CDR1 and CDR2 are SGHVS and FQNEAQ. CDR3 length: 16 amino acids. The CDR3 protein is CASSGLPRAGVNEQFF.

The chain combines TRBV3-1 with TRBJ2-3. The CDR3 has 15 residues. CDR1 is LGHDT and CDR2 is YNNKEL in the germline V gene (reference sequence). CDR3: CASSLADLSTDTQYF.

The chain links TRBV5-1 to TRBJ2-7. The CDR3 length is 14 residues. CDR1 SGHRS and CDR2 YFSETQ come from the germline V gene. CDR3 in amino acids: CASSARTEYGEQYF.

This chain links TRBV5-1 with TRBJ2-2. CDR1 is SGHRS, CDR2 YFSETQ, per germline. The length of the CDR3 is 15 residues. The CDR3: CASTELHGYSGELFF.